This T cell receptor beta chain was sequenced in a study of blood T cell repertoires in COVID-19. In germline, CDR1 is MNHEY, CDR2 SVGEGT. With 6 bases removed from V and 5 bases from J, the gap between germline ends came to 13 bases. The CDR3 contains 14 residues. TCRdb's table, derived via immunoSEQ multiplex PCR, lists solely in-frame clones and lacks some. The sample includes 74,000 or so clones, 75% to 90% of them seen just once. This sequence originates from a human donor in a cohort sampled during active COVID-19. Sequenced input: peripheral blood. The V gene is TRBV6-2 or TRBV6-3, the J gene TRBJ1-4; tentative D call: TRBD1 (5 bases). CDR3 bases: TGTGCCAGCAGCGCGGGACCGAAGAATGAAAAACTGTTTTTT. Translated: CASSAGPKNEKLFF.